This T cell receptor beta chain originates from a study of cytomegalovirus exposure and HLA in healthy donors. Study results and limitations: Most TCR sequences were seen very rarely across donors, but some public TCRs occurred in many. Associated with cytomegalovirus, according to the listing, were around 170 TCR beta chains. The TCR clusters that emerged in the first cohort tended, a later analysis found, to co-occur in the 120 or so validation repertoires.

V lost 3 bases to trimming and J lost 7 bases; unmatched junction nucleotides: 0. Germline lookup yields CDR1 LNHDA and CDR2 SQIVND (reference sequence). The CDR3 consists of 15 residues. Notes on this clone: Its antigen remains unknown.

Generated by immunoSEQ multiplex PCR, the TCRdb table keeps only in-frame clones and is missing some. Of 150,000 to 200,000 clones listed, roughly 84% were seen once; the top ten hold roughly 7%. The 120-subject validation cohort, separate from the approximately 670-subject first cohort, included the donors. The chain links TRBV19 to TRBJ2-1, with TRBD2 matching 16 bases. The sample taken for sequencing was PBMCs. The sequence was collected from a man between 18 and 35 years old in good health and CMV-seropositive. Here the CDR3 DNA reads TGTGCCAGTAGTATGGGACTAGCGGGAGGGAATGAGCAGTTCTTC. This translates into CASSMGLAGGNEQFF. Full variable domain (remainder filled in from reference TRBV19 and TRBJ2-1): DGGITQSPKYLFRKEGQNVTLSCEQNLNHDAMYWYRQDPGQGLRLIYYSQIVNDFQKGDIAEGYSVSREKKESFPLTVTSAQKNPTAFYLCASSMGLAGGNEQFFGPGTRLTVL.